This passage covers 27 T cell receptor beta chains from one sample sequenced in a study of T cells after yellow fever vaccination. MiXCR, run by TCRdb on the 5' RACE reads, gives a single entry per CDR3 protein. The sample has over 250,000 distinct CDR3 sequences, roughly 4.3% seen once; the top ten hold 20% to 25%. This sample comprised PBMCs, obtained 5 days after the yellow fever booster vaccination. These receptors all stem from a young man who received the YFV17D yellow fever vaccine.

This clonotype was seen ten or more times. An end of the junction differs from the germline gene, which may be a read error. The rearrangement uses TRBV10-3 and TRBJ1-4; TRBD1 might be the D (6 bases). Germline V gene data show CDR1 as ENHRY and CDR2 as SYGVKD. The CDR3 length is 16 residues. The CDR3 DNA reads TGTGCCATCAGTGAAGGGGGTTACGGAACTGATGAAAAACTGTTTTTT. Amino acids: CAISEGGYGTDEKLFF.

This clonotype was found a few times. The gene calls are TRBV6-2 or TRBV6-3 and TRBJ1-1; 9 bases map to TRBD1. The CDR3 is made up of 16 amino acids. Germline CDR1 and CDR2: MNHEY and SVGEGT. The trim removed 5 bases at V and 7 bases at J, leaving 14 bases unmatched. In nucleotides, the CDR3 is TGTGCCAGCAGTGAGCCTGCCGGGACAGGGTGGAGTGAAGCTTTCTTT. Translation gives CASSEPAGTGWSEAFF.

This clonotype has just a few counts. The CDR3 sequence is CASSTALSGLFF. CDR3 sequence (DNA): TGTGCCAGCAGTACGGCCCTGTCCGGACTGTTTTTT. The J gene is TRBJ1-4, the V gene TRBV6-5, with D unresolved. Germline assignment: CDR1 MNHEY and CDR2 SVGAGI. V was clipped by 5 bases and J by 13 bases, with 14 bases between them. The CDR3 runs 12 residues.

This clonotype came up a few times. The chain couples TRBV20-1 to TRBJ2-5; D is possibly TRBD2 (5 bases). The CDR3 spans 13 residues. V was pared by 4 bases and J by 1 base, with 10 bases between. Germline CDR1 and CDR2: DFQATT and SNEGSKA (reference sequence). As DNA, the CDR3 is TGCAGTGCTATCGGAGGAGGCCAAGAGACCCAGTACTTC. It translates to CSAIGGGQETQYF.

This clonotype has just a few counts. The chain couples TRBV24-1 to TRBJ2-3; D remains unclear. The V gene lost 3 bases and the J gene lost 4 bases, with 10 bases spanning the gap. The CDR3 consists of 14 residues. CDR1 KGHDR and CDR2 SFDVKD come from the germline V gene. For the CDR3, the DNA is TGTGCCACCAGTGATCACAACGACGCAGATACGCAGTATTTT. Protein: CATSDHNDADTQYF.

The chain couples TRBV18 to TRBJ2-7; TRBD1 is a possible D gene (6 bases). This CDR3 comprises 14 residues. Germline CDR1 reads KGHSH; CDR2 reads LQKENI. V shed 4 bases and J shed 5 bases, with 15 bases lying between them. CDR3: CASSLTGPYDEQYF. The CDR3 nucleotides are TGTGCCAGCTCACTTACAGGGCCCTACGACGAGCAGTACTTC.

The V call is TRBV5-6, the J call TRBJ2-3; maybe TRBD2 (5 bases). V was shortened by 2 bases and J by 2 bases, with 9 bases between the two germline ends. The CDR3 is made up of 14 amino acids. Germline loops: CDR1 SGHDT, CDR2 YYEEEE. The CDR3 sequence: CASSLRAVTDTQYF. CDR3 in DNA: TGTGCCAGCAGCTTACGAGCGGTCACAGATACGCAGTATTTT.

This clonotype was recorded at least ten times. The V call is TRBV12-3 or TRBV12-4, the J call TRBJ1-1, with 7 bases fitting TRBD1. CDR3 length: 14 amino acids. Trimming took 5 bases from V and 4 from J; bases not matched to a gene: 7. CDR3 loop: CASSQQGLSTEAFF. As DNA, the CDR3 is TGTGCCAGCAGTCAACAGGGGCTGAGCACTGAAGCTTTCTTT.

V and J are TRBV29-1 and TRBJ1-2; D is unclear. Trimming pared 4 bases from V and 3 bases from J, leaving 6 bases between. Germline V gives CDR1 SQVTM, CDR2 ANQGSEA. The CDR3 is 11 residues long. CDR3 amino acids: CSVGEDYGYTF. CDR3 nucleotide sequence: TGCAGCGTTGGGGAAGACTATGGCTACACCTTC.

This clonotype was observed a handful of times. V gene TRBV2 combines with J gene TRBJ1-3; D is ambiguous. The germline V gene encodes CDR1 SNHLY and CDR2 FYNNEI. The V and J ends lost 1 base and 5 bases respectively, with 9 bases between them. The CDR3 sequence is 14 residues long. CDR3 sequence reads: CASSEGHRRNTIYF. For the CDR3, the DNA is TGTGCCAGCAGTGAAGGTCATCGAAGAAACACCATATATTTT.

Many counts were recorded for this clonotype. The chain joins TRBV5-1 to TRBJ2-7; D ambiguous. Trimming pared 0 bases from V and 0 bases from J, leaving 7 bases between. Germline lookup yields CDR1 SGHRS and CDR2 YFSETQ. The CDR3 sequence is 14 residues long. In nucleotides, the CDR3 is TGCGCCAGCAGCTTGGATCCGAGCTCCTACGAGCAGTACGTC. Translated: CASSLDPSSYEQYV.

The chain links TRBV6-4 to TRBJ2-1, with D possibly being TRBD2 (5 bases). The length of the CDR3 is 16 residues. CDR1 and CDR2 (germline): MRHNA, SNTAGT. Between the trimmed V and J ends, which lost 1 base and 1 base, there was a span of 11 bases. The CDR3 sequence: CASSDYPAASYNEQFF. CDR3 DNA: TGTGCCAGCAGTGACTATCCAGCGGCTTCCTACAATGAGCAGTTCTTC.

This clonotype has at least ten counts. The chain joins TRBV15 to TRBJ2-1; 10 bases agree with TRBD2. V was pared by 5 bases and J by 1 base, with 5 bases of the junction left unmatched. Germline V gene data show CDR1 as LNHNV and CDR2 as YYDKDF (reference sequence). The CDR3 contains 16 residues. CDR3 DNA sequence: TGTGCCACCAGCGGTAATAGCGGGGGGTCCTACAATGAGCAGTTCTTC. Translated, it gives CATSGNSGGSYNEQFF.

This clonotype was seen a handful of times. V usage is TRBV9 and J usage is TRBJ2-7; no firm D call. CDR1 SGDLS and CDR2 YYNGEE come from the germline V gene. The CDR3 length is 14 residues. V lost 0 bases and J 0 bases, leaving 7 bases between the germline ends. The CDR3 is CASSVGRSSYEQYF. CDR3 nucleotides: TGTGCCAGCAGCGTAGGACGGAGCTCCTACGAGCAGTACTTC.

At least ten counts were recorded for this clonotype. V and J are TRBV4-2 and TRBJ1-2; tentative D call: TRBD1 (6 bases). The CDR3 is 12 amino acids. Trimming shortened V by 3 bases and J by 6 bases, and 8 bases separated the two germline ends. Germline V gene data show CDR1 as LGHNA and CDR2 as YNFKEQ. The CDR3 loop reads CASSQGADGYTF. The CDR3 DNA reads as TGTGCCAGCAGCCAGGGGGCCGATGGCTACACCTTC.

This sequence joins TRBV5-6 and TRBJ1-1; D may be TRBD1 (5 bases). CDR1 is SGHDT, CDR2 YYEEEE, per germline. V was pared by 4 bases and J by 6 bases, with 13 bases between. CDR3 length: 13 amino acids. Written as DNA, the CDR3 is TGTGCCAGCAGCCTCCTCGGGGGGTCTGAAGCTTTCTTT. The encoded protein is CASSLLGGSEAFF.

This clonotype was picked up a small number of times. The J gene is TRBJ2-3, the V gene TRBV20-1, with D unclear. V was pared by 6 bases and J by 1 base, with 11 bases between. The germline gives CDR1 DFQATT, CDR2 SNEGSKA (reference sequence). The CDR3 totals 13 residues. This chain's CDR3 is CSADGSGTDTQYF. The CDR3 coding sequence is TGCAGTGCCGACGGGTCGGGCACAGATACGCAGTATTTT.

The chain links TRBV12-3 or TRBV12-4 to TRBJ1-3; D ambiguous. The CDR3 consists of 17 residues. Trimming left V 0 bases short and J 2 bases short, with 14 bases between. CDR3 residues: CASSLAGSQITGNTIYF. In nucleotides, the CDR3 is TGTGCCAGCAGTTTAGCGGGCAGTCAGATTACTGGAAACACCATATATTTT.

The table lists this clonotype with many counts. This chain uses TRBV4-1 with TRBJ1-1; D gene unclear. The V and J ends lost 2 bases and 5 bases respectively, with 15 bases between them. There are 15 residues in the CDR3. Germline V gene sequence: CDR1 MGHRA, CDR2 YSYEKL. The CDR3 nucleotides are TGCGCCAGCAGCCAATCCCTGGGCCTGAGTACTGAAGCTTTCTTT. This encodes CASSQSLGLSTEAFF.

At least ten counts were recorded for this clonotype. The rearrangement links TRBV11-2 to TRBJ1-1; D call uncertain. Germline CDR1 reads SGHAT; CDR2 reads FQNNGV. The CDR3 loop spans 14 amino acids. Trimming cost V 5 bases and J 1 base, with 11 bases left between them. As DNA, the CDR3 is TGTGCCAGCAGCCCGGGCCGTGGGAACACTGAAGCTTTCTTT. This translates into CASSPGRGNTEAFF.

The V and J genes are TRBV6-2 or TRBV6-3 and TRBJ2-2; a weak D match, TRBD1 (5 bases). The germline CDR1 and CDR2 sequences are MNHEY and SVGEGT. V lost 6 bases to trimming and J lost 4 bases, with 15 bases between them. CDR3 length equals 15 residues. The CDR3 region has the DNA TGTGCCAGCAGAGACACAGGAAGACTCACCGGGGAGCTGTTTTTT. This codes for CASRDTGRLTGELFF.

This clonotype has only a few counts. The chain joins TRBV10-3 to TRBJ1-2; a possible D gene is TRBD1 (6 bases). Trimming cost V 7 bases and J 8 bases, with 23 bases left between them. This CDR3 contains 15 residues. Germline V lookup: CDR1 ENHRY, CDR2 SYGVKD. The CDR3 protein is CAITTSLRGGEGYTF. In nucleotides, the CDR3 is TGTGCCATCACCACATCCCTGAGGGGGGGAGAAGGCTACACCTTC.

This clonotype was seen repeatedly, ten times or more. The genes are TRBV5-6 and TRBJ1-6; D is perhaps TRBD1 (5 bases). V was cut by 0 bases and J by 9 bases, with 13 bases left in between. The CDR3 spans 15 residues. CDR1 is SGHDT, CDR2 YYEEEE, per germline. This CDR3 is CASSLAAGLVSPLHF. Written as DNA, the CDR3 is TGTGCCAGCAGCTTGGCTGCAGGGTTGGTTTCACCCCTCCACTTT.

This clonotype was found a few times. The chain joins TRBV10-3 to TRBJ2-3; D is possibly TRBD1 or TRBD2 (5 bases each). Germline values: CDR1 ENHRY, CDR2 SYGVKD. V was trimmed by 7 bases and J by 0 bases, leaving 17 bases between them. There are 16 residues in the CDR3. The CDR3 DNA reads TGTGCCATCAATACCGGGACGGGCATTAGCACAGATACGCAGTATTTT. Translation gives CAINTGTGISTDTQYF.

This clonotype was seen once. The chain is built from TRBV30 and TRBJ2-5, with D uncertain. CDR1 and CDR2 (germline): GTSNPN, SVGIG (reference sequence). The CDR3 runs to 14 residues. The germline V and J ends were trimmed by 2 bases and 4 bases, with 14 bases remaining between them. The CDR3 region has the DNA TGTGCCTGGAGTCGGGCTAGTTGGCTAGAGACCCAGTACTTC. It is translated as CAWSRASWLETQYF. The variable domain in full, with the rest retrieved from reference TRBV30 and TRBJ2-5, is SQTIHQWPATLVQPVGSPLSLECTVEGTSNPNLYWYRQAAGRGLQLLFYSVGIGQISSEVPQNLSASRPQDRQFILSSKKLLLSDSGFYLCAWSRASWLETQYFGPGTRLLVL.

The sample holds a few counts of this clonotype. The V and J genes are TRBV2 and TRBJ1-1, with a tentative D call TRBD1 (5 bases). Germline values: CDR1 SNHLY, CDR2 FYNNEI. With 2 bases removed from V and 10 bases from J, the gap between germline ends came to 11 bases. This CDR3 spans 12 amino acids. CDR3 loop: CASSEQGAGAFF. CDR3 coding DNA: TGTGCCAGCAGTGAACAGGGCGCGGGAGCTTTCTTT.

The sample holds many counts of this clonotype. Written as DNA, the CDR3 is TGTGCCAGCAGTTTGGTTGGGCGGGGGGGAGCTAATGAGCAGTTCTTC. Protein product: CASSLVGRGGANEQFF. The rearrangement joins TRBV28 to TRBJ2-1, with 9 bases fitting TRBD2. Unmatched junction bases numbered 10, after V lost 3 bases and J lost 7 bases. CDR1 and CDR2 from the germline V gene are MDHEN and SYDVKM. This CDR3 has 16 residues.